The source of this TCR delta chain is a study of γδ T cells in repeated Plasmodium falciparum infection. Study in general: Malaria-naive adults were infected with P. falciparum NF54 four times over about 600 days.

General observations from the study: Vgamma9/Vdelta2+ repertoires stayed stably polyclonal over time and infection. The Malian cohort came from a small rural village of predominantly one ethnic group. Waves of new clonotype selection appeared after repeated controlled infections in Vdelta2-negative, largely Vdelta1+, gammadelta T cells.

The CDR3 covers 17 residues. Germline-derived CDR1 and CDR2 are GEAIGNYY and EKD. V lost 3 bases, J lost 4 bases, and 23 bases lay in between. TCRdb used CATT to re-call clones from the multiplex PCR reads. The sample shows roughly 90,000 delta-chain clones, 0.75% to 1% of them seen only once. This clone has just a few counts. Antigen unknown. The protein TCRdb gives is from a much larger clone and does not agree with this DNA's translation at residue 5, likely a read error; the protein shown here comes from the DNA. Gammadelta T cells were flow-sorted from PBMC into Vgamma9/Vdelta2+ and Vdelta2-negative populations for bulk analysis.

Sequenced sample: gamma-delta T cells from blood. The sequence was obtained from a pool of human donors (malaria-infected and uninfected, not separated). This chain joins TRDV2 and TRDJ1; D gene unclear. TCRdb does not report a J gene; here it was assigned by matching the DNA to germline references. This CDR3 reads CACDEILPLTRGDKLIF. DNA of the CDR3: TGTGCCTGTGACGAGATCCTGCCACTAACCCGGGGCGATAAACTCATCTTT.